This T cell receptor beta chain was recovered during a study of beta chain features in type 1 diabetes. The V end was cut by 5 bases, the J end by 10 bases, with 15 bases between. Looked up from germline, CDR1 is MNHEY and CDR2 is SMNVEV (reference sequence). The CDR3 has 13 amino acids. Sequencing targeted expressed TCRB transcripts, as all isolated RNA had been reverse transcribed. Generated by immunoSEQ multiplex PCR, the TCRdb table keeps only in-frame clones and is missing some. The sample comprises 900,000 or so clones, roughly 17% of which are singletons, and about 0.025% rests with the top ten.

This TCR was recovered from a woman aged 18-29 years in good health. The chain joins TRBV27 to TRBJ2-1; no clear D gene. The sequencing sample was made of naive CD4+ T cells from blood. The CDR3 loop is CASSQFSLYEQFF. CDR3 DNA sequence: TGTGCCAGCAGTCAATTTTCGTTATACGAGCAGTTCTTC.